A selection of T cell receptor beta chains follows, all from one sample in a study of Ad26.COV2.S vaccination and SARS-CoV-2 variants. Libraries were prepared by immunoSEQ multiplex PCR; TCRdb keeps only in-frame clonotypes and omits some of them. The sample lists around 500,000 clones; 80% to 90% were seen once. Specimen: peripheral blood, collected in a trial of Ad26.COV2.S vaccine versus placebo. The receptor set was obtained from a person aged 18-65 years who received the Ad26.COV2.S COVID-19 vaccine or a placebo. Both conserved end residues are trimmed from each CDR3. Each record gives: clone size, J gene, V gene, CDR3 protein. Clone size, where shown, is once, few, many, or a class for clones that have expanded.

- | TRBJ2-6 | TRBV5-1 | ASSSGSSGANVLT
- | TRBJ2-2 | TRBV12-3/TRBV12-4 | ASSLAGSGELF
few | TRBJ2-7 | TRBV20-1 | SASPQGITYEQY
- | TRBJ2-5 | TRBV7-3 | ASSLAPAGGWETQY
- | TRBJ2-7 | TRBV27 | ASSLSGGPYEQY
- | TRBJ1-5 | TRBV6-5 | ASSTRGDSNQPQH
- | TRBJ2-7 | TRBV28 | ASSARTIRSGGFYEQY
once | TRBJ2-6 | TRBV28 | ASRRQGLGTGANVLT
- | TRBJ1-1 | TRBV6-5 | ASTSWLITEAF
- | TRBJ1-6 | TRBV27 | ASSLTSGTDFFYNSPLH
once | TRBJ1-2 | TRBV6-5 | ASSSPYLDGYT
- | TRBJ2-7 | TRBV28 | ASSPGQPYEQY
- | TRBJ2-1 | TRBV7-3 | ASSSGLGTNEQF
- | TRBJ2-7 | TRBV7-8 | ASSLAGTSTYEQY
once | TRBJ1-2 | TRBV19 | ASSTFGGYT
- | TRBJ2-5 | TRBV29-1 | SVGTGEETQY
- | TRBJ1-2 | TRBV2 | ASSGLRTGVNGYT
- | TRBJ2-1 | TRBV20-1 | SAREVTGQF
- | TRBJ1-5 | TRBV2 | ASSDRGQLINQPQH
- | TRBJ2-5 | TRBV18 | ASSPETETQY
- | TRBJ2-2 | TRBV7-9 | ASSFPGAGFGTGELF
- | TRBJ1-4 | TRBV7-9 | ASSQGQGQHEKLF
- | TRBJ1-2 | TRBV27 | ASSRQGAYGYT
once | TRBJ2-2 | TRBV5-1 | ASSHLDKPANTGELF
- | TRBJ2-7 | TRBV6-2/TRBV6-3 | ASSYSRGSRYEQY
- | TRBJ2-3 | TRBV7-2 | ASSLSGTDTQY
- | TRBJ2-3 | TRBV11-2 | ASSRGGDTDTQY
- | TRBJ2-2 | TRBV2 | ASSLGTSTAGELF
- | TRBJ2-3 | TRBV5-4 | ASSFLTGGPDTQY
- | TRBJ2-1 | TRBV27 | ASNPTGSLYNEQF
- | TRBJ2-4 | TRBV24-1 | ATSDLRPKSIQY
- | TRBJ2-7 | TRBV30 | AWSTPGNPITYEQY
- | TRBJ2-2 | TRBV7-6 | ASSLRTRQNTGELF
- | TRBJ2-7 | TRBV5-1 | ASSLGGITYEQY
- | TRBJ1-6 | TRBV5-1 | ASSFSLTRGRENSPLH
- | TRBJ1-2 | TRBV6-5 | ASRPNRGLGYGYT
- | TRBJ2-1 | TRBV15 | ATSRDYINPGQF
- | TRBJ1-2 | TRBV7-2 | ASSSGTDLYGYT
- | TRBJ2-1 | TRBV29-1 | SVVTGTFSNNEQF
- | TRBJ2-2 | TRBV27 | ASRTGTGAGELF
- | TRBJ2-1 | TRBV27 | ASSFGEAGGRNEQF
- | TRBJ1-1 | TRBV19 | ASTRLDLNTEAF
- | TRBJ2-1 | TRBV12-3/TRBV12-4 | ASRKPGRNEQF
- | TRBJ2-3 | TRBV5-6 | ASSFLGLAVPMGTQY
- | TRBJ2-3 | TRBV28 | ASSLNRGPTDTQY
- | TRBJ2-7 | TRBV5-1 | ASSLARRSPTHEQY
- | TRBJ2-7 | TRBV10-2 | ASGRQTYEQY
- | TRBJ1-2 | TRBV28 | ASSPTLGTKLLYGYT
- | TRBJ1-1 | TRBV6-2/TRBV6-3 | ASSPQTGATEAF
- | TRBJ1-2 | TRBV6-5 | ASGMTGGSGYT
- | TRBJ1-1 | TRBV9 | ASSLNGNTEAF
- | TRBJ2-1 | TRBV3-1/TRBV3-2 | ASSQVKTSETYNEQF
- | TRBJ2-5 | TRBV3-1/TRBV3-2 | ASSQKGTGSETQY
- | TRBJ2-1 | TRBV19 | ASSIVQRGPYNEQF
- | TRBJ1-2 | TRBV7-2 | ASSNKIQVLYGYT
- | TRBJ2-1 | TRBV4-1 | ASSQDTDGNEQF